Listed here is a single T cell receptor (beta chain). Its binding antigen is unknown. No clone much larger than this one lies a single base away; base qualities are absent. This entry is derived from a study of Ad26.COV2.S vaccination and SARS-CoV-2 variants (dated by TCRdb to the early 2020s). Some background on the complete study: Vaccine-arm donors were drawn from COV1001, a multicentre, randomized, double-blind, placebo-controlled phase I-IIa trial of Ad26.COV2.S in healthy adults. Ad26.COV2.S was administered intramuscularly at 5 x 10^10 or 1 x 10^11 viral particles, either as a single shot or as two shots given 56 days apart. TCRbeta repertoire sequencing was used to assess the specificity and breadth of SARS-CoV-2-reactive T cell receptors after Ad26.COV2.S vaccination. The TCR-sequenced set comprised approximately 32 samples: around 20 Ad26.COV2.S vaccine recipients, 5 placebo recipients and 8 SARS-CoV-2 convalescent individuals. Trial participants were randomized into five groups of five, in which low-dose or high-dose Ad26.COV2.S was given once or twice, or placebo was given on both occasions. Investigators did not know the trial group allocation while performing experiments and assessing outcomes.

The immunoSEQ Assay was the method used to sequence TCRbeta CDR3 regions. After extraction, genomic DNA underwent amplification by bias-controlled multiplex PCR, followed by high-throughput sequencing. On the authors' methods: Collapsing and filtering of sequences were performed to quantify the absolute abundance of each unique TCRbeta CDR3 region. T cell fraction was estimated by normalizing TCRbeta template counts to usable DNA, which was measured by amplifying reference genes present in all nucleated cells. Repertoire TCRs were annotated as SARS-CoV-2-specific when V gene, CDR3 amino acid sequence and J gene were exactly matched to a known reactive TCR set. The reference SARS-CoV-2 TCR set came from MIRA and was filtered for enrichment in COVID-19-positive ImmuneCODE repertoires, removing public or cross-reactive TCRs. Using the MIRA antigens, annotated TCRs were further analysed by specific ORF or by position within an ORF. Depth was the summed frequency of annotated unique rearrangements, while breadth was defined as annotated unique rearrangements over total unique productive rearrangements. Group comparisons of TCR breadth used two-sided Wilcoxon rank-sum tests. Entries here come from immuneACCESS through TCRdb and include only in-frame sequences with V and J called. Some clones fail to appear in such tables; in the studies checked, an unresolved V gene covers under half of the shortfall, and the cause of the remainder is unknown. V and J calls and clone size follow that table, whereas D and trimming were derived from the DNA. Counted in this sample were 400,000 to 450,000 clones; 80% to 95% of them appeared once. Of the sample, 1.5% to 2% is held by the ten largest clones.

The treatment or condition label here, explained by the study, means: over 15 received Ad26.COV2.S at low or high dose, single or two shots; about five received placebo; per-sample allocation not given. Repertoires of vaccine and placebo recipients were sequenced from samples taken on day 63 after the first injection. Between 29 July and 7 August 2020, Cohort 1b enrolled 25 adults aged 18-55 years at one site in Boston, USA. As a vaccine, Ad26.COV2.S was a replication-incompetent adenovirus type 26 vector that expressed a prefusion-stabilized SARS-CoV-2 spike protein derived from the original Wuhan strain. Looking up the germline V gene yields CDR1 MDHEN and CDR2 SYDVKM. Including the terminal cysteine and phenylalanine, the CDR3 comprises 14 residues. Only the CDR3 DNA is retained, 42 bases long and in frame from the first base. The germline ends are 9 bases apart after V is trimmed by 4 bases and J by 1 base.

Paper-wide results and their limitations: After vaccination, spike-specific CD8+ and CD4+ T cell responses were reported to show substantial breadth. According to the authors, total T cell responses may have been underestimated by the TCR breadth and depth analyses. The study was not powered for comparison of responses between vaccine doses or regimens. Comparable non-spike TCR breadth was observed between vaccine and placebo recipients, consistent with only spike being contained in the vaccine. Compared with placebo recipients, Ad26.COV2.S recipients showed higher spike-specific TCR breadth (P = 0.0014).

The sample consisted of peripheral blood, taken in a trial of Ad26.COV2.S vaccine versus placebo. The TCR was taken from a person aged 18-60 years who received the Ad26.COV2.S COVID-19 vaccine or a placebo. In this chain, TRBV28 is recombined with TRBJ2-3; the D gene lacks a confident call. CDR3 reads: CASSSRRGTDTQYF. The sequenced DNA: TGTGCCAGCAGTTCCCGTCGGGGCACAGATACGCAGTATTTT.